The 24 T cell receptor beta chains below were found in one sample sequenced in a study of patients and donors after allogeneic stem cell transplantation. TCRdb passed the RT-PCR reads through MiXCR, listing each CDR3 protein once. The sample includes roughly 250,000 distinct CDR3 sequences, 14% of them seen just once. Sequencing input: blood, either unsorted or a sorted T cell fraction (not recorded which). Source of these receptors: a human donor who was either an allogeneic HSCT recipient or a stem cell or donor lymphocyte infusion donor (not recorded which). It is not recorded whose cells these are; they may come from a transplant donor.

The J gene is TRBJ2-3, the V gene TRBV7-6; D is unclear. The V gene's germline CDR1 is SGHVS and CDR2 FNYEAQ. The CDR3 totals 11 residues. Trimming took off 5 bases at V and 7 bases at J, with 7 bases between the two ends. In nucleotides, the CDR3 is TGTGCCAGCAGCCCCGGAAATACGCAGTATTTT. Encoded protein: CASSPGNTQYF. Full variable domain (remainder filled in from reference TRBV7-6 and TRBJ2-3): GAGVSQSPRYKVTKRGQDVALRCDPISGHVSLYWYRQALGQGPEFLTYFNYEAQQDKSGLPNDRFSAERPEGSISTLTIQRTEQRDSAMYRCASSPGNTQYFGPGTRLTVL.

The gene calls are TRBV14 and TRBJ1-2; D is uncertain. Trimming cost V 1 base and J 7 bases, with 7 bases left between them. The germline gives CDR1 SGHDN, CDR2 FVKESK. This CDR3 spans 12 amino acids. The CDR3 reads CASSQVRTGYTF. DNA of the CDR3: TGTGCCAGCAGCCAAGTCCGAACTGGCTACACCTTC.

This clonotype showed up many times. V gene TRBV5-1 combines with J gene TRBJ2-5, with 12 bases lining up with TRBD2. The CDR3 totals 13 residues. Germline-derived CDR1 and CDR2 are SGHRS and YFSETQ. V shed 8 bases and J 4 bases; nucleotides not matched to a gene: 3. CDR3 in amino acids: CASGLAGRETQYF. In DNA, the CDR3 is TGCGCCAGTGGACTAGCGGGGAGAGAGACCCAGTACTTC.

At least ten counts were recorded for this clonotype. This chain connects TRBV10-2 to TRBJ1-2; tentatively, D is TRBD1 (5 bases). The CDR3 is made up of 13 amino acids. Trimming removed 3 bases from V and 6 bases from J, with 11 bases in between. Per the germline V gene, CDR1 is WSHSY and CDR2 is SAAADI. The CDR3 nucleotides read TGCGCCAGCAGTGATTCGGGACTGGATGGCTACACCTTC. Its translation: CASSDSGLDGYTF.

The sample holds a few counts of this clonotype. The chain recombines TRBV20-1 with TRBJ2-5; D remains unclear. The CDR3 contains 12 residues. The germline CDR1 and CDR2 sequences are DFQATT and SNEGSKA (reference sequence). V was pared by 7 bases and J by 2 bases, with 11 bases between. CDR3 sequence reads: CSVVNQQETQYF. Here the CDR3 DNA reads TGCAGTGTGGTAAATCAACAAGAGACCCAGTACTTC.

In its sample, this clonotype was seen many times. V gene TRBV20-1 combines with J gene TRBJ1-2; no definite D call. CDR1 is DFQATT, CDR2 SNEGSKA, per germline (reference sequence). The V and J ends lost 0 bases and 6 bases respectively, with 5 bases between them. This CDR3 has 11 amino acids. CDR3 sequence: CSARDRNGYTF. The CDR3 DNA follows: TGCAGTGCTAGAGATAGAAATGGCTACACCTTC.

This clonotype occurred many times. Written as DNA, the CDR3 is TGTGCCAGCAGCCTGACACTTAGCAATCAGCCCCAGCATTTT. The encoded protein is CASSLTLSNQPQHF. This chain joins TRBV7-3 and TRBJ1-5, with D unresolved. CDR3 length: 14 amino acids. Germline V lookup: CDR1 SGHTA, CDR2 FQGTGA. The V end lost 5 bases, the J end lost 0 bases, and 8 bases lay between the germline ends.

This clonotype showed up many times. V is TRBV7-8 and J is TRBJ2-5, with 7 nucleotides matching TRBD2. J lost 5 bases, V lost 1 base, and 7 bases had no gene match. The germline gives CDR1 SGHVS, CDR2 FQNEAQ. The CDR3 consists of 15 residues. CDR3 sequence (DNA): TGTGCCAGCAGCTTAGGCCAGCGGGGAGGGGAGACCCAGTACTTC. Translated, it gives CASSLGQRGGETQYF.

The sample holds many counts of this clonotype. This chain connects TRBV7-2 to TRBJ2-3; no definite D call. V was pared by 2 bases and J by 3 bases, with 6 bases between. CDR3 length equals 13 residues. CDR1 and CDR2 from the germline V gene are SGHTA and FQGNSA. The chain's CDR3 is CASSLQDTDTQYF. The DNA of the CDR3 is TGTGCCAGCAGCTTACAGGATACAGATACGCAGTATTTT.

The chain carries TRBV27 and TRBJ2-2; 10 bases align to TRBD2. CDR3 length: 15 residues. In germline, CDR1 is MNHEY, CDR2 SMNVEV (reference sequence). J lost 1 base, V lost 6 bases, and 2 bases had no gene match. DNA of the CDR3: TGTGCCAGCAGGGGACTAGCGAAGAACACCGGGGAGCTGTTTTTT. Its protein product is CASRGLAKNTGELFF.

This clonotype came up many times. The chain combines TRBV19 with TRBJ2-3; no clear D gene. This CDR3 is built from 16 residues. The V and J ends lost 1 base and 0 bases respectively, with 11 bases between them. The germline V gene has CDR1 LNHDA and CDR2 SQIVND (reference sequence). CDR3 in amino acids: CASSIVRMTSTDTQYF. CDR3 coding DNA: TGTGCCAGTAGTATAGTTCGTATGACTAGCACAGATACGCAGTATTTT.

The gene calls are TRBV12-3 or TRBV12-4 and TRBJ1-3; D ambiguous. Trimming took 3 bases from V and 1 from J, leaving 13 bases between them. The CDR3 consists of 16 residues. This CDR3 is CASSFTVSGSGNTIYF. In DNA form, the CDR3 reads TGTGCCAGCAGTTTCACGGTGTCCGGGTCTGGAAACACCATATATTTT.

This clonotype was detected ten times or more. V gene TRBV19 combines with J gene TRBJ2-5; TRBD2 matches at 7 bases. This CDR3 is built from 13 residues. J gave up 1 base and V 5 bases, and 1 base lay outside the gene matches. Germline CDR1 reads LNHDA; CDR2 reads SQIVND (reference sequence). The CDR3 protein is CASSSSGQETQYF. The CDR3, as DNA: TGTGCCAGTAGTTCTAGCGGCCAAGAGACCCAGTACTTC.

This clonotype has a handful of counts. The chain carries TRBV27 and TRBJ1-1; 12 bases map to TRBD1. The CDR3 runs 18 residues. The J segment lost 0 bases and the V segment lost 2 bases, leaving 7 bases of the junction unmatched. Germline loops: CDR1 MNHEY, CDR2 SMNVEV (reference sequence). CDR3 in amino acids: CASSLGGTGGGVNTEAFF. CDR3 DNA: TGTGCCAGCAGTTTAGGCGGGACAGGGGGCGGCGTGAACACTGAAGCTTTCTTT.

This chain connects TRBV7-2 to TRBJ2-7; 11 bases fit TRBD1. With V trimmed by 5 bases and J by 0 bases, 3 bases remained unmatched. Germline V gene data show CDR1 as SGHTA and CDR2 as FQGNSA. This CDR3 spans 15 amino acids. CDR3 protein: CASSPDRGHSYEQYF. CDR3 in DNA: TGTGCCAGCAGCCCGGACAGGGGGCACTCCTACGAGCAGTACTTC.

V is TRBV7-3 and J is TRBJ1-2, with a weak D call TRBD1 (6 bases). The CDR3 length is 14 residues. Trimming took 4 bases from V and 4 from J, leaving 13 bases between them. Germline loops: CDR1 SGHTA, CDR2 FQGTGA. CDR3 sequence: CASSYGTRLYGYTF. CDR3 coding DNA: TGTGCCAGCAGCTACGGGACACGGCTCTATGGCTACACCTTC.

The sample holds a few counts of this clonotype. This chain connects TRBV12-3 or TRBV12-4 to TRBJ2-2; possibly TRBD2 for D (6 bases). This CDR3 contains 15 residues. V was pared by 3 bases and J by 6 bases, with 14 bases between. This CDR3 reads CASSFVAGRAGELFF. The CDR3 DNA follows: TGTGCCAGCAGTTTCGTGGCGGGAAGGGCCGGGGAGCTGTTTTTT.

The rearrangement uses TRBV27 and TRBJ2-5; TRBD2 matches at 11 bases. In germline, CDR1 is MNHEY, CDR2 SMNVEV (reference sequence). V was clipped by 6 bases and J by 4 bases; unmatched bases: 7. The CDR3 is made up of 15 amino acids. The chain's CDR3 is CASSPLAGVPETQYF. The CDR3, as DNA: TGTGCCAGCAGCCCACTAGCGGGAGTACCAGAGACCCAGTACTTC.

This sequence joins TRBV27 and TRBJ2-2; possible D gene TRBD2, 6 bases. The V gene lost 3 bases and the J gene lost 0 bases, with 17 bases spanning the gap. Germline lookup yields CDR1 MNHEY and CDR2 SMNVEV (reference sequence). The CDR3 has 18 residues. The CDR3, as DNA: TGTGCCAGCAGTTTTACCCGGGACTGGTGGGCGAACACCGGGGAGCTGTTTTTT. It is translated as CASSFTRDWWANTGELFF.

V is TRBV7-2 and J is TRBJ2-2, with TRBD2 matching 8 bases. The length of the CDR3 is 15 residues. J gave up 7 bases and V 5 bases, and 9 bases lay outside the gene matches. Germline V lookup: CDR1 SGHTA, CDR2 FQGNSA. The CDR3 spells CASSLAGGLGGELFF. DNA for the CDR3: TGTGCCAGCAGCCTCGCGGGGGGATTGGGCGGGGAGCTGTTTTTT.

There are a few counts of this clonotype. The J gene is TRBJ2-5, the V gene TRBV10-3, with D perhaps matching TRBD2 (5 bases). With 11 bases removed from V and 3 bases from J, the gap between germline ends came to 16 bases. CDR1 and CDR2 from the germline V gene are ENHRY and SYGVKD. The CDR3 is 13 residues long. For the CDR3, the DNA is TGTGCCGCAGCGGCAAATTATGAAGAGACCCAGTACTTC. Amino acids: CAAAANYEETQYF.

The chain employs TRBV14 and TRBJ1-6; D gene unclear. V shed 1 base and J shed 8 bases, with 15 bases lying between them. Germline V gene lookup returns CDR1 SGHDN and CDR2 FVKESK. This CDR3 is built from 16 residues. In nucleotides, the CDR3 is TGTGCCAGCAGCCAAGTACCCGGACTGCCTTATTCACCCCTCCACTTT. The encoded protein is CASSQVPGLPYSPLHF.

This clonotype showed up many times. The chain carries TRBV24-1 and TRBJ2-7; 7 nucleotides match TRBD1. The CDR3 runs 14 residues. Germline V gives CDR1 KGHDR, CDR2 SFDVKD. V shed 4 bases and J 2 bases; nucleotides not matched to a gene: 4. CDR3 in amino acids: CATSDPQGAYEQYF. The CDR3 DNA reads TGTGCCACCAGTGACCCTCAGGGGGCCTACGAGCAGTACTTC.

The rearrangement links TRBV10-3 to TRBJ2-1; D not certain. The V gene's germline CDR1 is ENHRY and CDR2 SYGVKD. Trimming removed 2 bases at V and 0 bases at J, with 11 bases between. The CDR3 is made up of 16 amino acids. CDR3 in amino acids: CAISEEAKSSYNEQFF. For the CDR3, the DNA is TGTGCCATCAGTGAGGAGGCGAAGAGCTCCTACAATGAGCAGTTCTTC.